The following is a T cell receptor beta chain sequence with its context. V lost 3 bases to trimming and J lost 7 bases; unmatched junction nucleotides: 10. There are 15 residues in the CDR3. The germline gives CDR1 DFQATT, CDR2 SNEGSKA (reference sequence). These data come from a study of blood T cell repertoires in COVID-19. Data came from immunoSEQ multiplex PCR; TCRdb stores just in-frame clones and leaves some out. The data show 200,000 to 250,000 clones, around 84% seen once. The rearrangement joins TRBV20-1 to TRBJ1-4; 8 nucleotides line up with TRBD1. The source material was peripheral blood. The sequence derives from a man aged 45 to 65 with active or convalescent COVID-19. The CDR3 DNA reads TGCAGTGCTAGTTCCCGGACAGGGCTACGTGAAAAACTGTTTTTT. This gives the protein CSASSRTGLREKLFF.